This T cell receptor beta chain appears in the sequencing data of a study of long-term antiretroviral therapy in people with HIV. Samples were assayed with immunoSEQ v3.0 at survey level. Profiled with immunoSEQ multiplex PCR; TCRdb holds only in-frame clones, not every one. The sample includes about 39,000 clones, 86% seen only once; the top ten take roughly 4%. Unmatched junction bases numbered 4, after V lost 9 bases and J lost 0 bases. The germline V gene encodes CDR1 LNHNV and CDR2 YYDKDF (reference sequence). There are 14 residues in the CDR3. Sequencing was performed on unsorted PBMCs, taken 1.2 years after starting antiretroviral therapy. The origin of this receptor is a woman aged 45-60 years with HIV. The genes are TRBV15 and TRBJ1-4; 7 nucleotides align to TRBD1. The CDR3, as DNA: TGTGCCACGACCAGGGGGTCAACTAATGAAAAACTGTTTTTT. Protein sequence: CATTRGSTNEKLFF.